At least ten counts were recorded for the clone carrying this T cell receptor beta chain. Its antigen is unknown. This CDR3 comprises 16 residues. V was pared by 8 bases and J by 3 bases, with 8 bases of the junction left unmatched. The germline V gene has CDR1 MDHEN and CDR2 SYDVKM. This sample was included in a study of neurological immune-mediated disorders. Findings and caveats of the study: Phylogenetic grouping assigned the repertoires of 18 of 34 multiple sclerosis patients to a single cluster of related CDR3 sequences. This cluster may be a repertoire-level signature. Patients with HTLV-1-associated myelopathy showed the most TCR clonal expansion. Those with multiple sclerosis showed the least, falling below healthy controls. There was no association between the multiple sclerosis repertoire cluster and any clinical or MRI feature.

It was by 5'RACE with 10-nucleotide random UMIs that the cDNA was made. TCRdb re-analysed the 5' RACE reads in MiXCR, keeping a single row per CDR3 protein. The sample contains about 55,000 distinct CDR3 sequences, approximately 4.1% of which appear only once. This sequence was found in a man aged 50-60 years with multiple sclerosis. Material: PBMCs. The chain recombines TRBV28 with TRBJ2-3, with 13 bases identical to TRBD2. CDR3 amino acids: CASRTWTSGSTDTQYF. CDR3 in DNA: TGTGCCAGCCGTACCTGGACTAGCGGGAGTACAGATACGCAGTATTTT.